A selection of T cell receptor beta chains follows, all from one sample in a study of tumor T cells in aggressive B-cell lymphoma. The assay was immunoSEQ multiplex PCR, and TCRdb's table has in-frame clones only and misses some. The sample has about 11,000 clones, around 90% seen once. Sequenced sample: tumor tissue. These receptors were obtained from an adult with diffuse large B cell lymphoma. Each CDR3 is given with its conserved first and last residue.

TRBV5-1 | CASSLLTGPDTQYF
TRBV7-3 | CASSPTGGSYTGELFF
TRBV27 | CASSWAGVNTEAFF
TRBV18 | CASSPGQGEYQPQHF
TRBV6-5 | CASSYVSGDNEQFF
TRBV18 | CASSPGAQGRWGNTIYF
TRBV13 | CASSPHGTGELFF
TRBV5-6 | CASSLARGAYGYTF
TRBV4-1 | CASSQDQDRGYEQYF
TRBV30 | CAWSVQGAAEAFF
TRBV19 | CASSIPFRDSKNTEAFF
TRBV9 | CASSVGGGGEEAFF
TRBV19 | CASSWDSSNQPQHF
TRBV5-1 | CASSLDRKGTQYF
TRBV19 | CASSISGYSNQPQHF
TRBV27 | CASGESRYEQFF
TRBV5-4 | CASGDRTNYGYTF
TRBV30 | CAWDSGGDLDTQYF
TRBV19 | CASSFYGTGYSPLHF
TRBV6-5 | CASSLRGRETQYF
TRBV2 | CASSGNREPNGYTF
TRBV5-1 | CASSQEGASTGELFF
TRBV25-1 | CASSEDSRIYGYTF
TRBV7-9 | CASSAGLPLGNEQFF
TRBV30 | CAWSALSGVVGETQYF
TRBV5-6 | CASSAGLLGGVDTQYF
TRBV5-1 | CASSGDPGGSLSGANVLTF
TRBV7-8 | CASSPGTAGSYGYTF
TRBV19 | CASRELDRGTGELFF
TRBV30 | CAWSAQMPYGYTF
TRBV10-3 | CAISESPGLEEKLFF
TRBV6-5 | CASSYSMAGGETQYF
TRBV6-6 | CASSYRQGNTEAFF
TRBV7-2 | CASSRGGSMGYF
TRBV6-6 | CASRPLRTTGSQHF
TRBV5-1 | CASRGQGLSYEQYF
TRBV11-2 | CASSLGSEYGYTF
TRBV14 | CASSQEGYRGKGEQYF
TRBV15 | CAIGRRAQETQYF
TRBV7-2 | CASSIDPGQGAGELFF
TRBV11-2 | CASSTGQGAANTEAFF
TRBV7-9 | CASSSSRERGYEQYF
TRBV6-5 | CASSTSSAGAGTQYF
TRBV6-5 | CASSRTTGGQPQHF
TRBV5-6 | CASSLLAAENIQYF
TRBV13 | CASSLYRDGNGYTF
TRBV11-2 | CASSPRGSWDEKLFF
TRBV7-6 | CASSPPHPASSGNTIYF
TRBV5-4 | CASSRGTSGTVEQYF
TRBV9 | CASSLYTGELFF
TRBV5-6 | CASSLTPTGLENTGELFF
TRBV9 | CASSLSSLLGANEQFF